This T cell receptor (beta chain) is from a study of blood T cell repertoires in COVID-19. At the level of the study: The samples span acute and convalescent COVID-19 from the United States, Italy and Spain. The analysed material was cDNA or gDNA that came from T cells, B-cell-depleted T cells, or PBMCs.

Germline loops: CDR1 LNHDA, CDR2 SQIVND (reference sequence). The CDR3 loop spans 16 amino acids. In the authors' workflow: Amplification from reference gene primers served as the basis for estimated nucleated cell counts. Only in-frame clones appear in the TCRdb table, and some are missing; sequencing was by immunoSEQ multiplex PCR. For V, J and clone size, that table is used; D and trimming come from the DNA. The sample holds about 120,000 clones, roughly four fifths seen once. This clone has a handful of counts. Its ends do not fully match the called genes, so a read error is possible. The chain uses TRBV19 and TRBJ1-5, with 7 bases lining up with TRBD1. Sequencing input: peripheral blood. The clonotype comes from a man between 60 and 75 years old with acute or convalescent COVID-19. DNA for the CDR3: TGTGCCAGTAGTCTAGACAGGGAAACGTACAATCAGCCCCAGCATTTT. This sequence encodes CASSLDRETYNQPQHF.